This record covers a single TCR beta chain. The antigen remains unidentified. Sequencing was performed with immunoSEQ multiplex PCR; in TCRdb, only in-frame clones are kept and a portion is missing. The sample holds roughly 570,000 clones, 95% to 98% seen once. The sample is drawn from a study of shared clonotypes between healthy human individuals. About the study: Serving as donors were two women and three men, whose ages spanned 18 to 49. General study points: The study generally estimated greater richness for naive than memory subsets.

The CDR3 has 13 amino acids. V gave up 5 bases and J gave up 1 base, with 8 bases separating them. CDR1 and CDR2 from the germline V gene are SGHVS and FQNEAQ. Cells designated naive CD8 were CD45RO-negative and were positively selected for CCR7, with terminally differentiated effector memory CD45RA+ cells excluded. This receptor was taken from a man aged 30 to 39 in good health. The chain is built from TRBV7-8 and TRBJ2-5; the D is unclear. The material sequenced was naive CD8+ T cells sorted from blood. CDR3 amino acids: CASSPGSQETQYF. DNA for the CDR3: TGTGCCAGCAGCCCAGGTTCCCAAGAGACCCAGTACTTC.